This T cell receptor beta chain was retrieved from a study of blood T cell repertoires in COVID-19. Study background: Acute and convalescent COVID-19 samples came from the United States, Italy and Spain. T cells, B-cell-depleted T cells, or PBMCs provided the cDNA or gDNA that served as material.

Germline CDR1 is SEHNR and CDR2 is FQNEAQ (reference sequence). Trimming shortened V by 5 bases and J by 1 base, and 20 bases separated the two germline ends. This CDR3 has 17 residues. Original handling: Quantification of nucleated cells was approximated via reference gene primer amplification. Measured with immunoSEQ multiplex PCR; TCRdb has only the in-frame clones, and not every one. V, J and clone size were drawn from that table, and D and trimming were deduced from the DNA. Of about 59,000 clones detected, around 67% appear once; the ten largest clones hold approximately 14%. This chain connects TRBV7-9 to TRBJ1-2; no clear D. The sequencing input was peripheral blood. This clonotype originated in a woman in her seventies with acute or convalescent COVID-19. CDR3 nucleotide sequence: TGTGCCAGCAGCCGATTCCCTAGCGGGCCATATAACTATGGCTACACCTTC. Translated, it gives CASSRFPSGPYNYGYTF.